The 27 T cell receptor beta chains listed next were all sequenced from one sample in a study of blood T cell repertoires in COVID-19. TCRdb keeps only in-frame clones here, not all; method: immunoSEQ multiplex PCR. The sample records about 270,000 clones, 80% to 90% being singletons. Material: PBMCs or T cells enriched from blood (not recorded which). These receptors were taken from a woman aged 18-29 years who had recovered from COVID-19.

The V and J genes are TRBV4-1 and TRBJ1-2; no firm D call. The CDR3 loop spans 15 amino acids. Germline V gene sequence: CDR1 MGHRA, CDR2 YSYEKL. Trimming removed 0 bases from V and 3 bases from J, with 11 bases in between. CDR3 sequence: CASSQDSRSDYGYTF. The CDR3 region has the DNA TGCGCCAGCAGCCAAGATAGTAGAAGCGACTATGGCTACACCTTC.

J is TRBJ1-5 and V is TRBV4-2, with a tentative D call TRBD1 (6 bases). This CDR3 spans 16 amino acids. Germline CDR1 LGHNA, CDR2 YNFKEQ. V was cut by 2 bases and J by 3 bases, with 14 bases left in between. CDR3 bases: TGTGCCAGCAGCCAATCGGCGGACAGCCTCAATCAGCCCCAGCATTTT. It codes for CASSQSADSLNQPQHF.

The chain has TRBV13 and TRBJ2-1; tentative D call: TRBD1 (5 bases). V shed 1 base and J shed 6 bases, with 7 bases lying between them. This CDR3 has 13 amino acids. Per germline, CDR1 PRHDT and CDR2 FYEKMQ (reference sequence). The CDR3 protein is CASSLEGVNEQFF. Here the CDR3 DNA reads TGTGCCAGCAGCTTAGAAGGGGTCAATGAGCAGTTCTTC.

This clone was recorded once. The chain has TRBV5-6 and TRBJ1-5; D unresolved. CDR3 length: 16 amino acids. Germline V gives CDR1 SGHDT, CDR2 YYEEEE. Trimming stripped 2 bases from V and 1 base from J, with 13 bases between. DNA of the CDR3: TGTGCCAGCAGCTTCCGCAGCGGAGGAAGCAATCAGCCCCAGCATTTT. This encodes CASSFRSGGSNQPQHF. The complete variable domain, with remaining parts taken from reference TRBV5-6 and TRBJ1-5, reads DAGVTQSPTHLIKTRGQQVTLRCSPKSGHDTVSWYQQALGQGPQFIFQYYEEEERQRGNFPDRFSGHQFPNYSSELNVNALLLGDSALYLCASSFRSGGSNQPQHFGDGTRLSIL.

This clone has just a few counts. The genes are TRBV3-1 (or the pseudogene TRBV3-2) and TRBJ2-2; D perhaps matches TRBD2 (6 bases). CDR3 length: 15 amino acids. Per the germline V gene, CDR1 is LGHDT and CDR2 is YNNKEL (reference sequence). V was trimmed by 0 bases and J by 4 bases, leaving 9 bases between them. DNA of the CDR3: TGTGCCAGCAGCCAAGACCGGGGAGGCACCGGGGAGCTGTTTTTT. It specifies CASSQDRGGTGELFF.

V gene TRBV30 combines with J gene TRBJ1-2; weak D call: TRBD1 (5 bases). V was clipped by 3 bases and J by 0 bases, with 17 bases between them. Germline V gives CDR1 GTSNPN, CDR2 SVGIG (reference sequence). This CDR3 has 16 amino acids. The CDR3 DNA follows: TGTGCCTGGAGGGTTCTGGGACTGCGAGCTAACTATGGCTACACCTTC. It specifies CAWRVLGLRANYGYTF.

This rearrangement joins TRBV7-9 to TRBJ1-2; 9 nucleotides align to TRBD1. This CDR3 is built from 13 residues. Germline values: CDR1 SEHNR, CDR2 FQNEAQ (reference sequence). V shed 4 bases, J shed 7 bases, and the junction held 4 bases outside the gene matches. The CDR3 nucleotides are TGTGCCAGCAGCTCTGACAGGGGGGGTGGCTACACCTTC. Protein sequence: CASSSDRGGGYTF.

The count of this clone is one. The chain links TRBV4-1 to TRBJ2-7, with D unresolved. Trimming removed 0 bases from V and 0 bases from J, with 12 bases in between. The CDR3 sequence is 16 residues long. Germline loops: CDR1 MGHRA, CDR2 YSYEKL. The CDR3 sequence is CASSQEVTVLSYEQYF. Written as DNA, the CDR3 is TGCGCCAGCAGCCAAGAGGTGACTGTCCTCTCCTACGAGCAGTACTTC.

The CDR3 DNA reads TGTGCCAGCAGATCCTCCCACAGTAGCTCCTACAATGAGCAGTTCTTC. Protein sequence: CASRSSHSSSYNEQFF. The J gene is TRBJ2-1, the V gene TRBV2; D remains unclear. Between the trimmed V and J ends, which lost 6 bases and 0 bases, there was a span of 15 bases. The CDR3 spans 16 residues. CDR1 SNHLY and CDR2 FYNNEI come from the germline V gene.

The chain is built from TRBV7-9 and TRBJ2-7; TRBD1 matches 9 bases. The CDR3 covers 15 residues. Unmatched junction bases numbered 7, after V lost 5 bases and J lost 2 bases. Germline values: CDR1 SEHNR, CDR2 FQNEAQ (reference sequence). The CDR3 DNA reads TGTGCCAGCAGCCGCCCCGGGACAGGGACCTACGAGCAGTACTTC. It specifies CASSRPGTGTYEQYF.

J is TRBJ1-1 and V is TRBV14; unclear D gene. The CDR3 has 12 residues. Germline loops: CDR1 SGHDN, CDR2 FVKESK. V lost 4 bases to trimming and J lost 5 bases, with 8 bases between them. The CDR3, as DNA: TGTGCCAGCAGCCTAGCCGGGACTGAAGCTTTCTTT. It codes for CASSLAGTEAFF. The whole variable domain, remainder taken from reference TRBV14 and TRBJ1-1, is EAGVTQFPSHSVIEKGQTVTLRCDPISGHDNLYWYRRVMGKEIKFLLHFVKESKQDESGMPNNRFLAERTGGTYSTLKVQPAELEDSGVYFCASSLAGTEAFFGQGTRLTVV.

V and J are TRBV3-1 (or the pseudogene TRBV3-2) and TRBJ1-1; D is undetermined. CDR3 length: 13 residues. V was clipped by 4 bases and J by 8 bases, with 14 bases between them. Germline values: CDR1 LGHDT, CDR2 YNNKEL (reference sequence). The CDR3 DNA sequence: TGTGCCAGCAGCCCTCAAACATTTCAGGAAGCTTTCTTT. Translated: CASSPQTFQEAFF.

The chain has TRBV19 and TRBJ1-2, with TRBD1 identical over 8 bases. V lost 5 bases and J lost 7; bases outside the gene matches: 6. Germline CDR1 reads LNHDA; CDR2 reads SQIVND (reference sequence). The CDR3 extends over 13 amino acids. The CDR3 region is CASSPQGARGYTF. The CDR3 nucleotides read TGTGCCAGTAGTCCGCAGGGGGCACGTGGCTACACCTTC.

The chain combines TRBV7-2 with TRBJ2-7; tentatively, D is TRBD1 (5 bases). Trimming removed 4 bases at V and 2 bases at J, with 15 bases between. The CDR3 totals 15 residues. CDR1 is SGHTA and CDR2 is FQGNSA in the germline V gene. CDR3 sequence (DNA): TGTGCCAGCAGCTACGCCCAGGGCGGAGCCTACGAGCAGTACTTC. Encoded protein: CASSYAQGGAYEQYF.

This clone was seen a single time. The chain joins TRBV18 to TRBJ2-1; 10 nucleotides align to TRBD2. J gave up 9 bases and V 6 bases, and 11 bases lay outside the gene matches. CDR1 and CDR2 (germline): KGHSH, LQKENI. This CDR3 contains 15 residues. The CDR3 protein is CASSPLAGVLGEQFF. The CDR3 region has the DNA TGTGCCAGCTCTCCCCTAGCGGGGGTCCTCGGTGAGCAGTTCTTC.

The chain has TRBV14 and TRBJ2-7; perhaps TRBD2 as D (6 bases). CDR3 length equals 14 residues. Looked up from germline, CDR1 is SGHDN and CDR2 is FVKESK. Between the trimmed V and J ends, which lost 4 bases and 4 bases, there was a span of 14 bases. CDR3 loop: CASSPWGEEYEQYF. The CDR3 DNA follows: TGTGCCAGCAGCCCATGGGGGGAAGAGTACGAGCAGTACTTC.

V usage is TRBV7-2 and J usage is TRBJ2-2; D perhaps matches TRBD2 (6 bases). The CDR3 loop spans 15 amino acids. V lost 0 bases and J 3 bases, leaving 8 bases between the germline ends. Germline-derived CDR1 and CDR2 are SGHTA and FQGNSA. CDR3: CASSLAGGDTGELFF. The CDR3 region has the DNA TGTGCCAGCAGCTTAGCGGGCGGGGACACCGGGGAGCTGTTTTTT.

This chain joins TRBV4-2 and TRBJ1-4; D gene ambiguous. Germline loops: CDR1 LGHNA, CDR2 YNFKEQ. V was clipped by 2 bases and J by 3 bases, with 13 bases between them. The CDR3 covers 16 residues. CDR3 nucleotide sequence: TGTGCCAGCAGCCAAAAAAGGTTTGCGGCTAATGAAAAACTGTTTTTT. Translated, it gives CASSQKRFAANEKLFF.

CDR3 DNA sequence: TGTGCCAGCAGCTTCCCGGGGGGCGGCGGGGAGCTGTTTTTT. It yields the protein CASSFPGGGGELFF. The V and J genes are TRBV7-9 and TRBJ2-2; D might be TRBD2 (7 bases). Per the germline V gene, CDR1 is SEHNR and CDR2 is FQNEAQ (reference sequence). CDR3 length equals 14 residues. V lost 3 bases to trimming and J lost 7 bases, with 12 bases between them.

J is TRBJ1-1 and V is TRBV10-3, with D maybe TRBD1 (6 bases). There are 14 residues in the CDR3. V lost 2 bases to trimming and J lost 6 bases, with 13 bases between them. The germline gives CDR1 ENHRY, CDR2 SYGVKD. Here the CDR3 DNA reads TGTGCCATCAGTGAGCCGGACAGAAGCCCTGAAGCTTTCTTT. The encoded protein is CAISEPDRSPEAFF.

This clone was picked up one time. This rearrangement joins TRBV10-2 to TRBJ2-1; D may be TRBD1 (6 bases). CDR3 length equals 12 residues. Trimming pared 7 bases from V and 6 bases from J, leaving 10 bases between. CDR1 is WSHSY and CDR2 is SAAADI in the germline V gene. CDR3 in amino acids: CASNAQGNEQFF. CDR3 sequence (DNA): TGCGCCAGCAATGCACAGGGCAATGAGCAGTTCTTC.

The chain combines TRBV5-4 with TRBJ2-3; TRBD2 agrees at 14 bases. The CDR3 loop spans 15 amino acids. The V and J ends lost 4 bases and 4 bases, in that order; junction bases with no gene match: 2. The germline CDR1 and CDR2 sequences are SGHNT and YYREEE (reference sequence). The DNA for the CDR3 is TGTGCCAGCAGCCTGGGACTAGCGGGGGCAGATACGCAGTATTTT. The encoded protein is CASSLGLAGADTQYF.

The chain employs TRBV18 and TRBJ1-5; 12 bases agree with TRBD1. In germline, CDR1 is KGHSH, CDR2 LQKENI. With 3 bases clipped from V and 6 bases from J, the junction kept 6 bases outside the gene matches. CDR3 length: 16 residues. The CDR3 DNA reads TGTGCCAGCTCACCGGGGGGACAGGGGGCAGGTCAGCCCCAGCATTTT. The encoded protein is CASSPGGQGAGQPQHF. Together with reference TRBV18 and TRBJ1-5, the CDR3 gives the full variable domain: NAGVMQNPRHLVRRRGQEARLRCSPMKGHSHVYWYRQLPEEGLKFMVYLQKENIIDESGMPKERFSAEFPKEGPSILRIQQVVRGDSAAYFCASSPGGQGAGQPQHFGDGTRLSIL.

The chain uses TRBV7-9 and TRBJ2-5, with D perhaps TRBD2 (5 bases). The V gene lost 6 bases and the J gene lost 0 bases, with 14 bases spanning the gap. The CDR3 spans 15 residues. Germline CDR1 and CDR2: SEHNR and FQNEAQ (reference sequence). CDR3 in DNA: TGTGCCAGCAGACCTCGTGGGGAGAACCAAGAGACCCAGTACTTC. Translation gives CASRPRGENQETQYF.

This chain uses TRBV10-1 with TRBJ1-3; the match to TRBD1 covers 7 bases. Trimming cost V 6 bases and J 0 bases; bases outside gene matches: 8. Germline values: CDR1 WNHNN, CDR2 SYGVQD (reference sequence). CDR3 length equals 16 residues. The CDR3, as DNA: TGCGCCAGCAGCGACGGGACAGCGAGCTCTGGAAACACCATATATTTT. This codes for CASSDGTASSGNTIYF.

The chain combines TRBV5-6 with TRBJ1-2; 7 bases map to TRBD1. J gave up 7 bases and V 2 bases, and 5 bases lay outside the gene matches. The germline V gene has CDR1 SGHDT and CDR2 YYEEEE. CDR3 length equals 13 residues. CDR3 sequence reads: CASSLQGLAGYTF. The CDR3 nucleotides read TGTGCCAGCAGCTTACAGGGGCTTGCTGGCTACACCTTC.

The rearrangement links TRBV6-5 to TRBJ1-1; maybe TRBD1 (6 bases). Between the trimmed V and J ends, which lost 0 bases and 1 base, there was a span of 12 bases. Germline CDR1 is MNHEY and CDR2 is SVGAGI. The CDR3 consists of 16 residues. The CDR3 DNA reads TGTGCCAGCAGTTACTCCTCGGGACAATCGAACACTGAAGCTTTCTTT. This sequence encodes CASSYSSGQSNTEAFF.